This T cell receptor beta chain stems from a study of shared clonotypes between healthy human individuals (dated by TCRdb to 2020 to 2021). Notes on the research overall: The cohort included three men and a couple of women between 18 and 49 years of age. Each donor's leukapheresis produced roughly between about 0.9 and 9.5 billion PBMCs. To estimate repertoire size and how much clonotypes are shared between individuals, the study performed deep sequencing of blood TCR repertoires from roughly five healthy adults. Different laboratories and diverse techniques were used to prepare libraries and sequence TCR repertoires, to increase sequencing depth and limit assay-specific biases. Per donor, three plates each were used for CD4 naive and CD4 memory, two for CD8 naive, and one for CD8 memory. The paper as a whole reports these results and caveats: Sharing across several donors was observed for about 4.8% of naive CD4, 3% to 3.5% of naive CD8, 2.3% of memory CD4, and about 0.38% of memory CD8 clonotypes. Because the study included only a small number of donors, the genetic and exposure-history diversity represented was limited. Only blood was sampled, and tissue TCR repertoires likely differ from those in blood. Larger estimated clonotype richness was generally found for naive subsets than for memory subsets. Even with the large sequencing depth, rarefaction of the sorted-subset datasets indicated that sequencing was incomplete. Pairwise subsampling indicated that sequencing depth was expected to affect the degree of clonotype sharing among donors. Higher generation probabilities were observed for clonotypes shared by all four sorted-subset donors than for non-shared clonotypes.

Using the deep immunoSEQ assay, multiplex PCR amplified TCR CDR3 regions from genomic DNA. Extracted genomic DNA from each cell subset was spread evenly across all wells of several immunoSEQ 96-well plates, with each plate serving as a replicate. For sorted subsets, roughly 200 ng genomic DNA, equal to about 30,000 T cell genomes, was loaded into each replicate PCR. Purified libraries were quantified with a Qubit 3.0 fluorometer, sized on a Bioanalyzer 2100, and re-quantified with the KAPA Library Quantification kit. A separate single-read 150-cycle Illumina NextSeq 550 flow cell was used to sequence each immunoSEQ 96-well plate. The paper's data handling went like this. The immunoSEQ output contained only junctional sequences without quality scores, so filtering could not match that applied to full-length reads. To assign V/J genes and CDR3, sequences were annotated using PyIR, a Python wrapper for IgBLAST v1.9, with IMGT germline references. Reads were filtered out if the reads had weak V/J assignments (E-value above 1e-6), no CDR3, stop codons, out-of-frame junctions, or ambiguous translated residues. V3J clonotypes were defined by identical inferred V gene, J gene, and CDR3 amino acid sequence. Percentage overlap between repertoires was calculated by dividing the number of shared unique clonotypes by the size of the smaller repertoire. Richness of each repertoire was evaluated using RTK rarefaction, the Chao1 estimator, and Recon v2.1 estimates of unobserved clonotypes. Generation probabilities for all TCRbeta clonotypes obtained by the gDNA method from four donors were computed using OLGA. The table comes from immuneACCESS by way of TCRdb, which keeps in-frame sequences with V and J called. Part of the clones is missing from these tables; in studies checked, under half for an unresolved V gene and the rest for unknown reasons. That table supplies the V and J calls and clone size; D and trimming were determined from the DNA. This sample lists more than 850,000 clones; around 78% were detected once. The ten largest account for more than 0.5% of the sample.

For this clone: Its antigen is currently not known. Base qualities were left out, and no much larger clone turns up one base away.

V gives up 4 bases and J gives up 4 bases, and the segment between their germline ends measures 17 bases. The CDR3 runs 15 amino acids, cysteine and phenylalanine included. Just CDR3 DNA is preserved here, 45 bases in frame from base 1. Per the germline V gene, SGHRS is the CDR1 and YFSETQ is the CDR2. The donors were healthy, HIV-negative adults with no recently reported acute infections or vaccinations. Only Caucasian adults living in Nashville, Tennessee, USA were represented among the donors. CD4+ T cells were enriched by magnetic negative selection, after which naive cells were positively selected on CD45RA and the negative fraction was taken as the memory subset. Blood was collected by leukapheresis, and PBMCs were isolated by Ficoll-Histopaque density gradient centrifugation and then cryopreserved in liquid nitrogen vapor phase. Analytical flow cytometry was used to check the purity and quantity of every magnetically sorted T cell population. Genomic DNA was isolated from each sorted fraction and quantified by UV absorbance on a Nanodrop 2000c.

Sequenced input: memory CD4+ T cells from PBMCs. The sample's cell subset or site label, decoded: CD45RA-negative fraction. This TCR was recovered from a man younger than 30 in good health. Some clones in this sample may be carry-over from other donors' samples. This sequence uses TRBV5-1 and TRBJ1-2; the best D guess is TRBD1, with 5 bases matching. The CDR3 in this case is CASSLSTGPFYGYTF. The nucleotides are TGCGCCAGCAGCCTGAGTACGGGACCCTTCTATGGCTACACCTTC. When the CDR3 is completed using the reference TRBV5-1 and TRBJ1-2 genes on either side, the full variable domain is KAGVTQTPRYLIKTRGQQVTLSCSPISGHRSVSWYQQTPGQGLQFLFEYFSETQRNKGNFPGRFSGRQFSNSRSEMNVSTLELGDSALYLCASSLSTGPFYGYTFGSGTRLTVV.